This TCR beta chain originates from a study of shared clonotypes between healthy human individuals. Findings of the study overall: Shared clonotypes across all four donors exceeded non-shared ones in generation probability.

V was clipped by 3 bases and J by 14 bases, with 21 bases between them. From germline, CDR1 is MDHEN and CDR2 SYDVKM. The CDR3 totals 14 residues. Note on this clone: Its antigen is undetermined.

Each subset's genomic DNA was shared equally among a number of immunoSEQ plates. Assay used: immunoSEQ multiplex PCR; TCRdb lists only in-frame clones, some missing. This sample has roughly 2.2 million clones, with 85% to 95% found just once. The source is a man aged 18-30 years in good health. Some clones in this sample may be carry-over from other donors' samples. The chain has TRBV28 and TRBJ2-3; D may be TRBD1 (6 bases). Material: naive CD4+ T cells from PBMCs. The subset is: CD45RA+ positively selected. For the CDR3, the DNA is TGTGCCAGCAGTTTGGCAGGGGCGTATGAGAGGGGGTATTTT. This translates into CASSLAGAYERGYF.